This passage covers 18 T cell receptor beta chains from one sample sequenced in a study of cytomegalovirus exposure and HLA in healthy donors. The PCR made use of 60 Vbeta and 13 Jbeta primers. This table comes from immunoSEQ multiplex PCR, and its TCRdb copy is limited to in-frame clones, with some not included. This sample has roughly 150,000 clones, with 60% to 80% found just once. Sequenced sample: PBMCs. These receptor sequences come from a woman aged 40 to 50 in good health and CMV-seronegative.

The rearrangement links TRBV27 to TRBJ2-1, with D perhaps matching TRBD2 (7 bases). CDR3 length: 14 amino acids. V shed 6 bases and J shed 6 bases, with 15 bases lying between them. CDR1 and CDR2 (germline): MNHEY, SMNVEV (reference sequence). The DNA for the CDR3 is TGTGCCAGCAGCCTCCGGGGGGCTGTCAATGAGCAGTTCTTC. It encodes CASSLRGAVNEQFF.

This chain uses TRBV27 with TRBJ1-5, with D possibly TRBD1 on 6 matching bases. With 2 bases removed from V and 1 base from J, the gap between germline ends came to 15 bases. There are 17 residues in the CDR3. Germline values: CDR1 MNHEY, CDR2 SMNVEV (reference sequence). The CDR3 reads CASSLGGAPWSNQPQHF. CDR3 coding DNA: TGTGCCAGCAGTTTAGGGGGGGCCCCTTGGAGCAATCAGCCCCAGCATTTT.

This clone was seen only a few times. CDR3 region: CASSQGSGVSEAFF. The DNA for the CDR3 is TGTGCCAGCAGCCAAGGCTCGGGGGTATCTGAAGCTTTCTTT. The chain joins TRBV4-2 to TRBJ1-1, with D possibly TRBD1 on 5 matching bases. V shed 1 base and J shed 6 bases, with 12 bases lying between them. This CDR3 has 14 residues. The V gene's germline CDR1 is LGHNA and CDR2 YNFKEQ.

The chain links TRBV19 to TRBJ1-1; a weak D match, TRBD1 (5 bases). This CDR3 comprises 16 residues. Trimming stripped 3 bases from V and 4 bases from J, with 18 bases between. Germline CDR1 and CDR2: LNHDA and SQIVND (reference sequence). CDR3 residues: CASSIRQTAQSTEAFF. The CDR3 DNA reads TGTGCCAGTAGTATCAGACAGACAGCACAGAGCACTGAAGCTTTCTTT.

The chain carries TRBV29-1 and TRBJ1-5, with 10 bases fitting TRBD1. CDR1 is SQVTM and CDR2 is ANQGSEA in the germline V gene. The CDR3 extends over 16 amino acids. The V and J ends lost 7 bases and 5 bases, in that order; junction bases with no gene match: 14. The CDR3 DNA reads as TGCAGCGGAAAGGACACCGGGACAGGGGTATATCAGCCCCAGCATTTT. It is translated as CSGKDTGTGVYQPQHF.

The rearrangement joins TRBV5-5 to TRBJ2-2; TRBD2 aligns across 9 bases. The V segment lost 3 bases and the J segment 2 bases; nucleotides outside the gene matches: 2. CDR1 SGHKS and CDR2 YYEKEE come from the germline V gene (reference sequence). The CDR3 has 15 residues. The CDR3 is CASSSSGVNTGELFF. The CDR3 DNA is TGTGCCAGCAGCTCTAGCGGGGTAAACACCGGGGAGCTGTTTTTT.

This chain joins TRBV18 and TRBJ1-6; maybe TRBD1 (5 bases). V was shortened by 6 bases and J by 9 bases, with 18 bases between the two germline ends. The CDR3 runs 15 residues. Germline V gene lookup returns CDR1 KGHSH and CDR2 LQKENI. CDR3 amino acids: CASSRSRASSSPLHF. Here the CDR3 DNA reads TGTGCCAGCTCGCGAAGCAGGGCTTCTAGTTCACCCCTCCACTTT.

The CDR3 DNA follows: TGTGCCAGTAGTACTAGCGGGTGGGCCACAGATACGCAGTATTTT. It encodes CASSTSGWATDTQYF. This sequence joins TRBV19 and TRBJ2-3, with 8 bases identical to TRBD2. V shed 4 bases, J shed 2 bases, and the junction held 5 bases outside the gene matches. CDR3 length: 15 amino acids. Germline-derived CDR1 and CDR2 are LNHDA and SQIVND (reference sequence).

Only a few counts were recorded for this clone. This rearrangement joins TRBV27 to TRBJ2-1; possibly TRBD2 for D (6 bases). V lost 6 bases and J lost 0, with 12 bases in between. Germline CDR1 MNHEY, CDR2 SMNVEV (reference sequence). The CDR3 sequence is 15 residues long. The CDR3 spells CASSPGLFSYNEQFF. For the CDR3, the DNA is TGTGCCAGCAGCCCGGGACTTTTCTCCTACAATGAGCAGTTCTTC.

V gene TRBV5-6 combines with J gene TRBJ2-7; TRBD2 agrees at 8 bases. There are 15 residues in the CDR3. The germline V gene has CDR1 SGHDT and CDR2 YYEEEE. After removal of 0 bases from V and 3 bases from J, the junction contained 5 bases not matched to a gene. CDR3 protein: CASSLEAGVFYEQYF. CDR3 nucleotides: TGTGCCAGCAGCTTGGAAGCGGGGGTTTTCTACGAGCAGTACTTC.

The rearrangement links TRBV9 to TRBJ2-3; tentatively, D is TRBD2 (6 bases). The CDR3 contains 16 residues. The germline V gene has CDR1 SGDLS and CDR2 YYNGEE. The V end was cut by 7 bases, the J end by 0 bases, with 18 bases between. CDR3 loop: CASGGAVARSTDTQYF. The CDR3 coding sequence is TGTGCCAGCGGAGGGGCTGTAGCCAGGAGCACAGATACGCAGTATTTT.

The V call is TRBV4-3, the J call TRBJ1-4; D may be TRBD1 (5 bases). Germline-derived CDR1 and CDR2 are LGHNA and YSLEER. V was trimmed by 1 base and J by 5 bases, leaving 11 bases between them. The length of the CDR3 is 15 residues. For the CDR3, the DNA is TGCGCCAGCAGCCAAGTTGTGTCAGGGAATGAAAAACTGTTTTTT. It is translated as CASSQVVSGNEKLFF.

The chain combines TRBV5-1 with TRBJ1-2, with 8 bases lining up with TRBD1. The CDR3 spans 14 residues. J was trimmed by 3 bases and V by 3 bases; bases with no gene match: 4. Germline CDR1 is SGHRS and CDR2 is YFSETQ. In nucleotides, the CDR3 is TGCGCCAGCAGCTGGGACAGGCTCGACTATGGCTACACCTTC. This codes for CASSWDRLDYGYTF.

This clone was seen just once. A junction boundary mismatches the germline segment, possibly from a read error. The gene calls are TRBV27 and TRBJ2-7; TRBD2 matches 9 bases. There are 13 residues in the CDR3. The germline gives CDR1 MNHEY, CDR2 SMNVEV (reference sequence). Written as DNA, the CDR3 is TGTGCCAGCAGTTGGGGACTAGCCTACGAGCAGTCCTTC. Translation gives CASSWGLAYEQSF.

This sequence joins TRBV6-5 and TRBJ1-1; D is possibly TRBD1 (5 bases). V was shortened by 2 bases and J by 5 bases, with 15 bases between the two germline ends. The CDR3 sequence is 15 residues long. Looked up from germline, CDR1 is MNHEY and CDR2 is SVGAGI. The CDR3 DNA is TGTGCCAGCAGTTACCATGGGGGGAGGTGGACTGAAGCTTTCTTT. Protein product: CASSYHGGRWTEAFF.

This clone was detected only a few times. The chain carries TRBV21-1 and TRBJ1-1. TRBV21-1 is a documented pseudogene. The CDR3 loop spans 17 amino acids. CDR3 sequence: CASSLRETYPIGTEAFF. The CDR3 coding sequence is TGTGCCAGCAGCTTAAGGGAGACGTACCCCATAGGAACTGAAGCTTTCTTT.

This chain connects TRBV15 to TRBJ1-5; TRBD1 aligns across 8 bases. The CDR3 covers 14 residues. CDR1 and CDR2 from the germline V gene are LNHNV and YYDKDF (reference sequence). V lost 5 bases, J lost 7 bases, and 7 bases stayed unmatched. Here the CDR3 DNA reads TGTGCCACCAGCCTGGGACAGGCCACCCAGCCCCAGCATTTT. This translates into CATSLGQATQPQHF.

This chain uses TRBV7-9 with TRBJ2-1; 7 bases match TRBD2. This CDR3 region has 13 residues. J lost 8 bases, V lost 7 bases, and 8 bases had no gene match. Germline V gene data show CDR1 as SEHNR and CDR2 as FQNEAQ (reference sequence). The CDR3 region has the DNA TGTGCCAGCATCGAGGGGACTAACCATGAGCAGTTCTTC. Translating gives CASIEGTNHEQFF.